This is a list of T cell receptor beta chains from one sample in a study of blood T cell repertoires in COVID-19. Assay: immunoSEQ multiplex PCR; the TCRdb copy retains only in-frame clones and omits some. The sample lists around 310,000 clones; nearly 90% were seen once. Sequencing was carried out using PBMCs or T cells enriched from blood (not recorded which). The origin of the receptors is a woman aged 25 to 39 who had recovered from COVID-19. Each CDR3 is given with its conserved first and last residue. D genes are given only for firm matches. Part of the rows lack a size; the others show once, few, many or a class for expanded clones.

d_call | j_call | v_call | clone_size | cdr3_aa | cdr3_nt
TRBD2 | TRBJ2-1 | TRBV27 | - | CASSLIAGENYNEQFF | TGTGCCAGCAGTCTCATAGCGGGAGAAAACTACAATGAGCAGTTCTTC
- | TRBJ2-2 | TRBV29-1 | - | CSVDQGTGELFF | TGCAGCGTTGATCAGGGGACCGGGGAGCTGTTTTTT
- | TRBJ2-1 | TRBV5-6 | - | CASSLGESYNEQFF | TGTGCCAGCAGCTTGGGAGAGTCCTACAATGAGCAGTTCTTC
- | TRBJ2-6 | TRBV29-1 | - | CSVEHRTSGANVLTF | TGCAGCGTAGAACACAGGACCTCTGGGGCCAACGTCCTGACTTTC
TRBD1 | TRBJ1-2 | TRBV6-5 | - | CASNPGTDYYGYTF | TGTGCCAGCAACCCAGGGACAGACTACTATGGCTACACCTTC
TRBD1 | TRBJ2-2 | TRBV7-2 | - | CASSPWTGKAGELFF | TGTGCCAGCAGCCCCTGGACAGGGAAGGCCGGGGAGCTGTTTTTT
- | TRBJ1-3 | TRBV19 | - | CASSIVLDGLSGNTIYF | TGTGCCAGTAGTATAGTCTTGGACGGACTCTCTGGAAACACCATATATTTT
TRBD2 | TRBJ2-1 | TRBV6-5 | - | CASRGLAGPINEQFF | TGTGCCAGCAGAGGACTAGCGGGACCCATCAATGAGCAGTTCTTC
- | TRBJ1-1 | TRBV29-1 | - | CSVETRLNTEAFF | TGCAGCGTTGAAACGCGGCTGAACACTGAAGCTTTCTTT
TRBD2 | TRBJ2-3 | TRBV7-2 | - | CASSLGLAGKSDTQYF | TGTGCCAGCAGCTTGGGACTAGCGGGAAAATCAGATACGCAGTATTTT
TRBD2 | TRBJ2-3 | TRBV5-4 | - | CASSLTGGAGRGGDTQYF | TGTGCCAGCAGCTTGACGGGAGGAGCGGGACGAGGTGGAGATACGCAGTATTTT
- | TRBJ1-5 | TRBV19 | - | CASSIGGRDNQPQHF | TGTGCCAGTAGTATAGGGGGCAGGGACAATCAGCCCCAGCATTTT
TRBD2 | TRBJ2-1 | TRBV11-2 | - | CASSRRGRASYNEQFF | TGTGCCAGCAGCCGTCGCGGGAGGGCCTCCTACAATGAGCAGTTCTTC
- | TRBJ2-3 | TRBV10-3 | - | CAISDPTRRGTDTQYF | TGTGCCATCAGTGACCCTACCCGAAGAGGAACAGATACGCAGTATTTT
- | TRBJ1-2 | TRBV9 | - | CASSVGDGAYGYTF | TGTGCCAGCAGCGTAGGTGACGGAGCCTATGGCTACACCTTC
TRBD2 | TRBJ2-1 | TRBV7-2 | - | CASSLAGGPNNEQFF | TGTGCCAGCAGCTTAGCGGGAGGGCCGAACAATGAGCAGTTCTTC
TRBD1 | TRBJ2-7 | TRBV5-5 | - | CASSLQGVREYF | TGTGCCAGCAGCTTGCAGGGGGTGCGGGAGTACTTC
TRBD2 | TRBJ2-1 | TRBV29-1 | - | CSVRRGTSGSNEQFF | TGCAGCGTCCGCCGAGGGACTAGCGGGAGTAATGAGCAGTTCTTC
- | TRBJ2-4 | TRBV7-9 | - | CASSLVVQEAKNIQYF | TGTGCCAGCAGCTTAGTGGTACAGGAGGCCAAAAACATTCAGTACTTC
- | TRBJ2-7 | TRBV5-4 | once | CASSPGHRQTYEQYF | TGTGCCAGCAGCCCGGGACATCGTCAGACCTACGAGCAGTACTTC
- | TRBJ1-6 | TRBV19 | once | CASTFDSYNSPLHF | TGTGCCAGTACCTTCGACAGCTATAATTCACCCCTCCACTTT
- | TRBJ2-6 | TRBV5-1 | few | CASSLRESGANVLTF | TGCGCCAGCAGCTTACGGGAATCTGGGGCCAACGTCCTGACTTTC
TRBD1 | TRBJ2-7 | TRBV19 | few | CASSNGQGVFYEQYF | TGTGCCAGTAGTAATGGACAGGGAGTTTTTTACGAGCAGTACTTC
- | TRBJ2-1 | TRBV5-1 | - | CASSLYSGVNEQFF | TGCGCCAGCAGCTTGTATTCGGGAGTCAATGAGCAGTTCTTC
- | TRBJ1-5 | TRBV27 | - | CASSLQGNQPQHF | TGTGCCAGCAGCTTACAGGGTAATCAGCCCCAGCATTTT
TRBD2 | TRBJ2-1 | TRBV5-6 | - | CASSLGTRGHEQFF | TGTGCCAGCAGTCTCGGGACTAGAGGCCATGAGCAGTTCTTC
- | TRBJ1-1 | TRBV6-2/TRBV6-3 | - | CASSYSRTHRNTEAFF | TGTGCCAGCAGTTACTCGCGTACTCATAGGAACACTGAAGCTTTCTTT
- | TRBJ1-2 | TRBV7-9 | - | CASSSEAGRLSYGYTF | TGTGCCAGCAGCTCCGAGGCGGGACGGTTGTCCTATGGCTACACCTTC
TRBD2 | TRBJ2-7 | TRBV7-6 | - | CASGFNLTSGEYEQYF | TGTGCCAGTGGTTTTAACCTTACTAGCGGAGAGTACGAGCAGTACTTC
TRBD2 | TRBJ2-3 | TRBV4-1 | - | CASSSIAGTSTDTQYF | TGCGCCAGCAGCTCAATAGCGGGGACTAGCACAGATACGCAGTATTTT
TRBD1 | TRBJ1-1 | TRBV4-3 | - | CASSLNRPLRDRGTEAFF | TGCGCCAGCAGCCTGAACCGTCCGCTCCGGGACAGGGGCACTGAAGCTTTCTTT
- | TRBJ2-7 | TRBV9 | - | CASSVGFQGPPFNYEQYF | TGTGCCAGCAGCGTAGGATTTCAGGGCCCCCCTTTTAACTACGAGCAGTACTTC
- | TRBJ2-7 | TRBV5-1 | - | CASSLTPREQYF | TGCGCCAGCAGCTTGACCCCCAGGGAGCAGTACTTC
- | TRBJ2-3 | TRBV6-6 | - | CASSYSGAISTDTQYF | TGTGCCAGCAGTTACTCTGGGGCAATTAGCACAGATACGCAGTATTTT
- | TRBJ2-5 | TRBV7-2 | - | CASSLRVGGKETQYF | TGTGCCAGCAGCTTAAGGGTAGGGGGAAAAGAGACCCAGTACTTC
TRBD1 | TRBJ1-4 | TRBV5-1 | - | CASSLLPGQALGTNEKLFF | TGCGCCAGCAGCCTCCTGCCGGGACAGGCTCTAGGGACTAATGAAAAACTGTTTTTT
- | TRBJ2-7 | TRBV4-1 | - | CASSQGPRGVYEQYF | TGCGCCAGCAGCCAAGGTCCCAGGGGCGTCTACGAGCAGTACTTC